The text below deals with one TCR beta chain. The specificity of this receptor is unknown. The input lacks base qualities; no much larger clone sits a single base away. The sample's time point label, in plain terms: about 28 days (+/-7) after the second vaccine dose. AZD1222 recipients whose second dose came at about 4 weeks and those whose second dose came at about 12 weeks were combined into one group, since spike-specific TCR depth and breadth did not differ between the two schedules. Samples from vaccinated people were obtained from the UK trials COV001 and COV002, which included a single-blind randomized controlled phase 2/3 trial of AZD1222 (ChAdOx1 nCoV-19) in healthy adults. For TCRbeta chain sequencing, PBMC samples from trial participants were taken at day 0 and at day 28 after the second dose. The CDR3 regions of human TCRbeta chains were subjected to immunosequencing. Under the source paper's analysis protocol: TCRs in the repertoires were matched against a reference library of SARS-CoV-2-specific TCRs that had been generated with the MIRA antigen-specificity platform. Breadth was defined as the fraction of unique TCRs that were SARS-CoV-2-associated, and depth was defined as the fraction of total T cells that were SARS-CoV-2-associated. Using the MIRA data, each spike-specific TCR was assigned both to the spike region to which the TCR was reactive and to a CD4 or CD8 class. Log10-transformed breadth and depth values were compared by one-way ANOVA with Sidak's multiple comparisons tests. TCRdb obtained this table from immuneACCESS and retained in-frame rearrangements with V and J assigned. These tables miss some clones; where compared with another copy, unresolved V genes account for less than half of the shortfall, and the remainder is unexplained. V and J calls and clone size are copied from that table; D and trimming were computed from the DNA. Counted in this sample were 130,000 to 150,000 clones; approximately 90% of them appeared once. The ten largest clones add up to about 1.8% of the sample.

This entry comes from a study of T cell responses to AZD1222 COVID-19 vaccine (dated by TCRdb to the early 2020s). For the wider study: A total of approximately 240 trial participants underwent TCR sequencing, of whom some 210 received two doses of AZD1222 and about 25 received two doses of the MenACWY control vaccine. Enrollment into the trials was organized by age into subgroups of 18-55, 56-69 and 70-plus years, and those subgroups contained roughly 160, 29 and 62 TCR-sequenced participants, respectively. General study outcomes and caveats: Participants were mostly white British, with more females than males. The authors suggested clonal diversity may have been underestimated. Because no samples from the day 14 peak response were available, repertoires could be characterized only after the peak T cell response. The 56-69-year group was small, and its depth increase did not reach significance, likely because of low power. Epitopes outside the regions mutated in the B.1.351 and B.1.1.7 variants were reportedly recognized by nearly half of the unique spike-specific TCRs. After two AZD1222 doses, spike-specific TCR breadth and depth were significantly higher than at day 0 and than in MenACWY recipients. Conclusions about previously exposed vaccinees were limited because only six AZD1222 recipients were SARS-CoV-2 seropositive at baseline. The vaccine-associated CD4 TCRs covered the entire spike protein, and the dominant responses fell in regions 160-218 and 743-854.

From its cysteine to its phenylalanine, the CDR3 spans 16 amino acids. Only CDR3 DNA is held: 48 bases, read in frame from base 1. V lost 4 bases and J lost 0 bases; the stretch between them is 13 bases long. CDR1 and CDR2, per the germline V gene (reference sequence), are PRHDT and FYEKMQ. The TCR was taken from an adult who received the AZD1222 COVID-19 vaccine. Sample: peripheral blood, taken 28 days after the second AZD1222 dose. This chain is built from TRBV13 and TRBJ2-1, with TRBD2 as a weak D call on 5 bases. The CDR3 region: CASSWELRDSYNEQFF. The nucleotide sequence is given as TGTGCCAGCAGCTGGGAACTCCGGGACTCCTACAATGAGCAGTTCTTC. Where the CDR3 stops, the reference TRBV13 and TRBJ2-1 genes take over; the full variable domain is AAGVIQSPRHLIKEKRETATLKCYPIPRHDTVYWYQQGPGQDPQFLISFYEKMQSDKGSIPDRFSAQQFSDYHSELNMSSLELGDSALYFCASSWELRDSYNEQFFGPGTRLTVL.